Listed here are 8 T cell receptor beta chains from one sample, sequenced in a study of CD8 T cells in ankylosing spondylitis. For these TCRs, the target antigens are not known. Study results and limitations: For ankylosing spondylitis blood, a TCR beta motif of about eight highly homologous variants appeared characteristic.

Each CDR3 protein is one row after TCRdb ran MiXCR on the 5' RACE reads. The profile covers fewer than 750,000 distinct CDR3 sequences, with around 20% appearing a single time and 15% to 20% taken by the ten largest. Sample: blood, either unsorted or a sorted T cell fraction (not recorded which). The receptors were sampled from a male donor with ankylosing spondylitis.

The chain uses TRBV25-1 and TRBJ2-1, with 10 bases matching TRBD2. This CDR3 is built from 17 residues. V shed 3 bases, J shed 3 bases, and the junction held 8 bases outside the gene matches. Germline CDR1 and CDR2: MGHDK and SYGVNS. DNA for the CDR3: TGTGCCAGCAGTGATCAAGCGGGAGGGATCCACTACAATGAGCAGTTCTTC. Translation: CASSDQAGGIHYNEQFF.

V usage is TRBV5-6 and J usage is TRBJ2-1, with D possibly being TRBD1 (6 bases). The CDR3 length is 15 residues. The V gene lost 2 bases and the J gene lost 2 bases, with 11 bases spanning the gap. The germline gives CDR1 SGHDT, CDR2 YYEEEE. In DNA form, the CDR3 reads TGTGCCAGCAGCTTAACAGGGCGCCCCTACAATGAGCAGTTCTTC. Translation: CASSLTGRPYNEQFF.

In its sample, this clonotype was seen many times. This rearrangement joins TRBV5-1 to TRBJ2-2; 7 bases match TRBD1. CDR1 and CDR2 (germline): SGHRS, YFSETQ. V trimming: 2 bases; J trimming: 3 bases; junction bases outside the gene matches: 7. CDR3 length equals 16 residues. CDR3 coding DNA: TGCGCCAGCAGCTTAGGCGACAGGGTTGACACCGGGGAGCTGTTTTTT. Translating gives CASSLGDRVDTGELFF.

This clonotype was recorded many times. The chain recombines TRBV4-1 with TRBJ1-2, with D perhaps matching TRBD1 (5 bases). Germline V gene lookup returns CDR1 MGHRA and CDR2 YSYEKL. The CDR3 is 16 residues long. Trimming stripped 3 bases from V and 8 bases from J, with 22 bases between. CDR3 loop: CASSHPGGQAAFGYTF. The CDR3 bases are TGCGCCAGCAGCCACCCGGGGGGTCAAGCGGCCTTCGGCTACACCTTC.

This chain links TRBV20-1 with TRBJ1-2, with D maybe TRBD1 (5 bases). Trimming cost V 0 bases and J 3 bases, with 17 bases left between them. This CDR3 has 16 amino acids. Germline CDR1 DFQATT, CDR2 SNEGSKA (reference sequence). The DNA of the CDR3 is TGCAGTGCTAGAGATCGTTCGGGGGGTTACTACTATGGCTACACCTTC. Translating gives CSARDRSGGYYYGYTF.

This clonotype was counted at least ten times. The CDR3, as DNA: TGTGCCAGCAGCCAGCTAGCGGGTCGGTACGAGCAGTACTTC. The encoded protein is CASSQLAGRYEQYF. The chain carries TRBV4-2 and TRBJ2-7; 8 bases fit TRBD2. This CDR3 region has 14 residues. CDR1 is LGHNA and CDR2 is YNFKEQ in the germline V gene. Unmatched junction bases numbered 5, after V lost 3 bases and J lost 4 bases.

This clonotype turned up a few times. The CDR3 bases are TGTGCCAGCAGTCCCTCGACAGTTAACTATGGCTACACCTTC. This translates into CASSPSTVNYGYTF. The chain couples TRBV12-3 or TRBV12-4 to TRBJ1-2; tentatively, D is TRBD1 (5 bases). The V end lost 5 bases, the J end lost 1 base, and 11 bases lay between the germline ends. The CDR3 consists of 14 residues.

This clonotype turned up a few times. The V gene is TRBV5-1, the J gene TRBJ2-7; D is unclear. CDR1 and CDR2 (germline): SGHRS, YFSETQ. This CDR3 spans 15 amino acids. V shed 4 bases and J shed 6 bases, with 20 bases lying between them. The CDR3 is CASSPSAAVNGEQYF. The CDR3 DNA is TGCGCCAGCAGCCCGAGCGCGGCAGTTAACGGCGAGCAGTACTTC.